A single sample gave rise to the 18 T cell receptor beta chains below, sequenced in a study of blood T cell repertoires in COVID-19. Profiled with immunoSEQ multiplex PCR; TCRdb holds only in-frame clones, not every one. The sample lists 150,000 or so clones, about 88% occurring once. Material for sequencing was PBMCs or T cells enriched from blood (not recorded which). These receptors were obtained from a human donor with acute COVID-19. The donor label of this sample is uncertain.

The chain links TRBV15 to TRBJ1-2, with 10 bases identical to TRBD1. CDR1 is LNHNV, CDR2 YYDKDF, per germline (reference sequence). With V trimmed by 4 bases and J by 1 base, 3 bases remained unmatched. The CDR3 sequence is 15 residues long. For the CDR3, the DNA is TGTGCCACCAGCATCGGGACAGGGGTTAACTATGGCTACACCTTC. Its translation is CATSIGTGVNYGYTF. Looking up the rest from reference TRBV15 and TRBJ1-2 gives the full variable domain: DAMVIQNPRYQVTQFGKPVTLSCSQTLNHNVMYWYQQKSSQAPKLLFHYYDKDFNNEADTPDNFQSRRPNTSFCFLDIRSPGLGDTAMYLCATSIGTGVNYGYTFGSGTRLTVV.

The CDR3 protein is CASSADRWNQPQHF. The DNA of the CDR3 is TGTGCCAGCAGTGCGGACAGGTGGAATCAGCCCCAGCATTTT. The chain links TRBV2 to TRBJ1-5; 7 bases are a match to TRBD1. Germline trimming cut 4 bases from V and 4 bases from J; bases unmatched to any gene: 4. The CDR3 has 14 amino acids. In germline, CDR1 is SNHLY, CDR2 FYNNEI.

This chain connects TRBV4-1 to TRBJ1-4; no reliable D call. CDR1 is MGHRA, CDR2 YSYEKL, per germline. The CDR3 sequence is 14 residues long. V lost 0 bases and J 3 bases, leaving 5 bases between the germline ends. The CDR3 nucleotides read TGCGCCAGCAGCCAAGACGGAGCTAATGAAAAACTGTTTTTT. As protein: CASSQDGANEKLFF.

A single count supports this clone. CDR3 in amino acids: CASRQTGMVYEQYF. CDR3 DNA sequence: TGTGCCAGCAGGCAGACAGGGATGGTCTACGAGCAGTACTTC. The V gene is TRBV25-1, the J gene TRBJ2-7, with TRBD1 identical over 7 bases. The CDR3 runs 14 residues. V shed 6 bases and J 3 bases; nucleotides not matched to a gene: 8. CDR1 and CDR2 from the germline V gene are MGHDK and SYGVNS.

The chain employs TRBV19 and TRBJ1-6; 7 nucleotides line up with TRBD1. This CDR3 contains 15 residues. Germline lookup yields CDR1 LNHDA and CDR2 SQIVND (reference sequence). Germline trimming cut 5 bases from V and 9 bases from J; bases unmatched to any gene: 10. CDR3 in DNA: TGTGCCAGTAGTGAAAACCGGGACAGAGGTTCACCCCTCCACTTT. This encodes CASSENRDRGSPLHF.

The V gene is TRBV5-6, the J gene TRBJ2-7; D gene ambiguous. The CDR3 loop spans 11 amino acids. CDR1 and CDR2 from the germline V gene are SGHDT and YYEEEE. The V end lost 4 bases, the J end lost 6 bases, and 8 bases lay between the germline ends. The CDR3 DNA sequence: TGTGCCAGCAGCGCGAGAGTCGAGCAGTACTTC. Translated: CASSARVEQYF.

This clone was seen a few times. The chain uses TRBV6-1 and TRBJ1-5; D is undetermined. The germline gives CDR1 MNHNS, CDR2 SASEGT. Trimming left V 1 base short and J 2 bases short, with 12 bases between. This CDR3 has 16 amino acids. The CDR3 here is CASSEGPSLRNQPQHF. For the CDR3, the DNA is TGTGCCAGCAGTGAAGGCCCCAGTCTTCGCAATCAGCCCCAGCATTTT.

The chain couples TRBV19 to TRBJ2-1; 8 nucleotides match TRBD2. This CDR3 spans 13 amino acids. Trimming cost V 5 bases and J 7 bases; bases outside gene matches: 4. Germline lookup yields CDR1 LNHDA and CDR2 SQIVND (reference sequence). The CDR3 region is CASSPAGENEQFF. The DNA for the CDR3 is TGTGCCAGTAGTCCAGCGGGGGAGAATGAGCAGTTCTTC.

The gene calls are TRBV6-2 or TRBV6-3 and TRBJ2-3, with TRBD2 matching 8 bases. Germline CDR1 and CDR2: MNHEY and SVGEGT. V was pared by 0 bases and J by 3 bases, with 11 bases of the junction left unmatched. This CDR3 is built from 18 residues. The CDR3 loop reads CASSYSIRAGGLTDTQYF. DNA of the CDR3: TGTGCCAGCAGTTACTCGATTCGTGCGGGGGGCCTTACAGATACGCAGTATTTT.

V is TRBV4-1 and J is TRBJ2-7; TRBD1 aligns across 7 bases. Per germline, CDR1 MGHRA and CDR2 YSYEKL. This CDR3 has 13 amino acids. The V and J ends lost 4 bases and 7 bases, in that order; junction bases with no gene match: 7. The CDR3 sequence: CASSPVGTEEQYF. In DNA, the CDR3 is TGCGCCAGCAGCCCAGTGGGGACAGAAGAGCAGTACTTC.

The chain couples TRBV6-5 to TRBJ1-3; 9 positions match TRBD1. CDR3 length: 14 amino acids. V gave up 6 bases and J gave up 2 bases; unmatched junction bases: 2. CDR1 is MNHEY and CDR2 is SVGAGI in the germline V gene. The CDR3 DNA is TGTGCCAGCAGCAGGGACAGGGCTGGAAACACCATATATTTT. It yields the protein CASSRDRAGNTIYF.

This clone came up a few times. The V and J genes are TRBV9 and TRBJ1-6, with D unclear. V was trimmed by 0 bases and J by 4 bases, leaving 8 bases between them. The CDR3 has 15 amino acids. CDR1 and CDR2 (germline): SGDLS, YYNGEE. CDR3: CASSVARIYNSPLHF. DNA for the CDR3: TGTGCCAGCAGCGTAGCCAGGATTTATAATTCACCCCTCCACTTT.

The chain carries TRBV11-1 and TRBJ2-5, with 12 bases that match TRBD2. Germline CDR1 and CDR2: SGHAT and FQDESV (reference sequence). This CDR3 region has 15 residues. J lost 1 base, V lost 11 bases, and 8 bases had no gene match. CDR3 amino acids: CAWTSSGGAQETQYF. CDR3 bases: TGTGCCTGGACCTCTAGCGGGGGGGCCCAAGAGACCCAGTACTTC.

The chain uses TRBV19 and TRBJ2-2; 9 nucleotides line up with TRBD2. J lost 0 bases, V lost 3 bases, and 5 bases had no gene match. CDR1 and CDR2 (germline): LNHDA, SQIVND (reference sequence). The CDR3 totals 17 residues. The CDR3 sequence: CASSIDSGGPNTGELFF. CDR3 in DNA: TGTGCCAGTAGTATTGATAGCGGGGGCCCGAACACCGGGGAGCTGTTTTTT.

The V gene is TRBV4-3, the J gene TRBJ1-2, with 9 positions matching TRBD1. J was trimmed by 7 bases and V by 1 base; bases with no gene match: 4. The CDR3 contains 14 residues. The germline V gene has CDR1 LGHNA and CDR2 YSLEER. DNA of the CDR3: TGCGCCAGCAGCCAAGGCCCGGGACAGGGTGGCTACACCTTC. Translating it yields CASSQGPGQGGYTF.

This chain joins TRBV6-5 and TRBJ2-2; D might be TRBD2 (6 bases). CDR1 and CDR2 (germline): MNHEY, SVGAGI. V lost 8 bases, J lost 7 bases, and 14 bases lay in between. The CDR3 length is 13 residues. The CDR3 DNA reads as TGTGCCAGCTTTGGACTACGGGGCGGGGAGCTGTTTTTT. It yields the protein CASFGLRGGELFF.

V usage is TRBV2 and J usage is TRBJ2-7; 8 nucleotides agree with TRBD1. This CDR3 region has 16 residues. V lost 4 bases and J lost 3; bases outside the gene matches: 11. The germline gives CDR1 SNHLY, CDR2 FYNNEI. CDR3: CASSVKGTGSHYEQYF. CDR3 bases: TGTGCCAGCAGTGTTAAAGGGACAGGTTCTCACTACGAGCAGTACTTC.

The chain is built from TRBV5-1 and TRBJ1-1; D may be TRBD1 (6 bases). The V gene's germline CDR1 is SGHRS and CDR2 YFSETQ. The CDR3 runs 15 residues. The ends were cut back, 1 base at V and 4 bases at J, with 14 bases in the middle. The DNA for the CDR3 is TGCGCCAGCAGCTTGTGGCGGGGGGCGGGCACTGAAGCTTTCTTT. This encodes CASSLWRGAGTEAFF.